This T cell receptor (beta chain) was obtained from a study of CD8+CD57+ T cells in acquired aplastic anemia. All patients picked for sequencing had shown, by flow cytometry, an expansion of CD8+CD57+ cells. The template used for profiling TCR beta VDJ and CDR3 was genomic DNA. Each CDR3 protein gets one entry after TCRdb re-called the reads with MiXCR. The sample holds 150,000 or so distinct CDR3 sequences, about 45% seen once. This clonotype occurred many times. Sequencing was performed on sorted CD4+, CD8+, or CD8+CD57+ T cells (not recorded which) from PBMCs. The TCR sequence derives from a human donor with aplastic anemia.

This chain's CDR3 is CASKGDRAHGEQYF. CDR3 in DNA: TGTGCCAGCAAGGGGGACAGGGCCCACGGCGAGCAGTACTTC. The chain joins TRBV6-1 to TRBJ2-7, with 9 nucleotides matching TRBD1. The CDR3 extends over 14 amino acids. Germline lookup yields CDR1 MNHNS and CDR2 SASEGT. With V trimmed by 7 bases and J by 6 bases, 10 bases remained unmatched.